The present TCR beta chain was sequenced within a study of blood T cells in healthy people across ages. CDR3 length equals 16 residues. V gave up 0 bases and J gave up 2 bases; unmatched junction bases: 5. CDR1 is DFQATT, CDR2 SNEGSKA, per germline (reference sequence). Primed by a sample-barcoded 5' primer and a J-beta primer mix, a second PCR proceeded for about 7 to 11 cycles. A single record per CDR3 protein comes from TCRdb applying MiXCR to the 5' RACE reads. The data hold roughly 1,500,000 distinct CDR3 sequences, with 30% to 35% observed a single time. This clonotype was seen a few times. V and J are TRBV20-1 and TRBJ2-1; 9 nucleotides match TRBD2. This TCR was sampled from a woman aged 25 to 45 in good health. Specimen: blood. CDR3 DNA: TGCAGTGCTAGAGATCGGCGGGAGGGCCCCTACAATGAGCAGTTCTTC. It specifies CSARDRREGPYNEQFF.